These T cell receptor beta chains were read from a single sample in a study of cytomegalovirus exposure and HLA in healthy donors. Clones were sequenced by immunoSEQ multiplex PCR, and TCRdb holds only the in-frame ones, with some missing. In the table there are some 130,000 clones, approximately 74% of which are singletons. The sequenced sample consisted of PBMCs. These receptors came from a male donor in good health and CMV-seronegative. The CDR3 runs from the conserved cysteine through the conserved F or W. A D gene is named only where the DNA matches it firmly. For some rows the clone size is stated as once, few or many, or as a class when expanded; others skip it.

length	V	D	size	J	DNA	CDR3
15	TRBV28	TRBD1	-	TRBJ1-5	TGTGCCAGCAGTTGGGGACAGGGAAGCAATCAGCCCCAGCATTTT	CASSWGQGSNQPQHF
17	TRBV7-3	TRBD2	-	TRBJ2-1	TGTGCCAGCAGCCCCGGACTAGCGGGAGGCCTTTACAATGAGCAGTTCTTC	CASSPGLAGGLYNEQFF
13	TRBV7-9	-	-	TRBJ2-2	TGTGCCAGCGGACTTTTGGCAACCGGGGAGCTGTTTTTT	CASGLLATGELFF
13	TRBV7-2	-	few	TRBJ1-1	TGTGCCAGCAGCTCGGGACTGAGCACTGAAGCTTTCTTT	CASSSGLSTEAFF
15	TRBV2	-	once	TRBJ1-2	TGTGCCAGCAGTGAAGTTTCTTCTCCTAGCTATGGCTACACCTTC	CASSEVSSPSYGYTF
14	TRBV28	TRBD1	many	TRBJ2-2	TGTGCCAGCAGACTGACAGGGGTAACCGGGGAGCTGTTTTTT	CASRLTGVTGELFF
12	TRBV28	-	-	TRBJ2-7	TGTGCCAGCAGCCCGGGAACGTACGAGCAGTACTTC	CASSPGTYEQYF
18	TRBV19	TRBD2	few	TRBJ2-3	TGTGCCAGTAGTATTGGGCGGCTAGCGGGAGGAAATTCAGATACGCAGTATTTT	CASSIGRLAGGNSDTQYF
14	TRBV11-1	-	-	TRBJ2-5	TGTGCCAGCAGCTTGGCAGGGGAACGAGAGACCCAGTACTTC	CASSLAGERETQYF
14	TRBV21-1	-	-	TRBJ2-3	TGTGCAGGGGGCCCCGGACCGGGACGAGATACGCAGTATTTT	CAGGPGPGRDTQYF
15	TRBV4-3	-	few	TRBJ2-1	TGCGCCAGCAGCCCCCCGGGACAAAGCTACAATGAGCAGTTCTTC	CASSPPGQSYNEQFF
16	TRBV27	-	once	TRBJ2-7	TGTGCCAGCAGTTTATCGGCCGGGAGTGAAACCTACGAGCAGTACTTC	CASSLSAGSETYEQYF
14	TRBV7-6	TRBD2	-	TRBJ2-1	TGTGCCAGCAGCAAGCGGGAGTCTTACAATGAGCAGTTCTTC	CASSKRESYNEQFF
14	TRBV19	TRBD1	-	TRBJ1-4	TGTGCCAGCCATCGACAGGGCCCGGGGGAAAAACTGTTTTTT	CASHRQGPGEKLFF
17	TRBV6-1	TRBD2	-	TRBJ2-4	TGTGCCAGCAGTGAATTCCTAGCGGGAGTGATGGGAAACATTCAGTACTTC	CASSEFLAGVMGNIQYF
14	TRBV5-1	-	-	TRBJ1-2	TGCGCCAGCAGCTTGGCGGGGGGCGATCGTGGCTACACCTTC	CASSLAGGDRGYTF
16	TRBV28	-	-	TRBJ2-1	TGTGCCAGCAGTTTGTGGACGGAGGCCTCCTACAATGAGCAGTTCTTC	CASSLWTEASYNEQFF
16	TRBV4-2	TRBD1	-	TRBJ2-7	TGTGCCAGCAGCCAAGATGACAGGGGGGAAACCTACGAGCAGTACTTC	CASSQDDRGETYEQYF
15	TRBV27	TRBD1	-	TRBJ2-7	TGTGCCAGCAGTTTTGCCGGGACAGGCTCCTACGAGCAGTACTTC	CASSFAGTGSYEQYF
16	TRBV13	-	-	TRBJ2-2	TGTGCCAGCAGCTGGACAGTGTTAAAGGGTATCGGGGAGCTGTTTTTT	CASSWTVLKGIGELFF
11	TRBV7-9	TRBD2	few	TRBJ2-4	TGTGCCAGCAGCGCTAGCGGAGTTCAGTACTTC	CASSASGVQYF
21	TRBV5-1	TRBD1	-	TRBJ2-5	TGCGCCAGCAGCAGGGCCCTCGACAGGGGCCCCCGCAAATATATTGGGGAGACCCAGTACTTC	CASSRALDRGPRKYIGETQYF
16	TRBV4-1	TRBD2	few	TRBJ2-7	TGCGCCAGCAGCCTGACCTTGACTAGCGGGACCTACGAGCAGTACTTC	CASSLTLTSGTYEQYF
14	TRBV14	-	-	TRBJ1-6	TGTGCCAGCAGAGATCGGCAGGCGATTTCACCCCTCCACTTT	CASRDRQAISPLHF
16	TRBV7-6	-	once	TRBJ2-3	TGTGCCAGCAGCTTAGCGGAGGGTTCCTATGTGGATACGCAGTATTTT	CASSLAEGSYVDTQYF
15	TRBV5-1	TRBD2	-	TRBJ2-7	TGCGCCAGCAGCTTGGGACTAGCGGACGTCTACGAGCAGTACTTC	CASSLGLADVYEQYF
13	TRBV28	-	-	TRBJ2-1	TGTGCCAGCGGCAGAAGGAGCTACAATGAGCAGTTCTTC	CASGRRSYNEQFF
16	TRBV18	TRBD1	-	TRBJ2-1	TGTGCCAGCTCACCGAATACAGGGGGCATCAACAATGAGCAGTTCTTC	CASSPNTGGINNEQFF
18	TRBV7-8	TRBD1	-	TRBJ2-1	TGTGCCAGCAGCTTAAGGACAGGGGGGAATTGGGGGAAAAATGAGCAGTTCTTC	CASSLRTGGNWGKNEQFF
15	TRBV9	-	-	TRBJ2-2	TGTGCCAGCAGCGCATACAGGATAAACACCGGGGAGCTGTTTTTT	CASSAYRINTGELFF
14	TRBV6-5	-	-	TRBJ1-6	TGTGCCAGCAGTTACGGGCAGGGAAATTCACCCCTCCACTTT	CASSYGQGNSPLHF
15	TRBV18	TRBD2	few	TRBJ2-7	TGTGCCAGCTCACTAACCCAAGCGGGGGCCTACGAGCAGTACTTC	CASSLTQAGAYEQYF
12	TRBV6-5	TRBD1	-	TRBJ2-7	TGTGCCAGCAGGCGACAGGGATACGAGCAGTACTTC	CASRRQGYEQYF
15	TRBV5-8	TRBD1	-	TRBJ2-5	TGTGCCAGCAGCCCAATTGGACAGGGGAAAGAGACCCAGTACTTC	CASSPIGQGKETQYF
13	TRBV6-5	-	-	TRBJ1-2	TGTGCCAGCAGTGAATGGGGGGGTTATGGCTACACCTTC	CASSEWGGYGYTF
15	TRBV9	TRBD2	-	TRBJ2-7	TGTGCCAGCAGCGTAGGTGGGACTAGCGCCAACGAGCAGTACTTC	CASSVGGTSANEQYF
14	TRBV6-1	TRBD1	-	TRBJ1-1	TGTGCCAGCAGATTACAGGGGGAGAACACTGAAGCTTTCTTT	CASRLQGENTEAFF
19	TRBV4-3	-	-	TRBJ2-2	TGCGCCAGCAGCCAAGAGTCCCCCCGCGGGGCGGGGAACACCGGGGAGCTGTTTTTT	CASSQESPRGAGNTGELFF
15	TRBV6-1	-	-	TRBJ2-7	TGTGCCAGCAGGGTAGTCGACTCCGCCTCCTACGAGCAGTACTTC	CASRVVDSASYEQYF